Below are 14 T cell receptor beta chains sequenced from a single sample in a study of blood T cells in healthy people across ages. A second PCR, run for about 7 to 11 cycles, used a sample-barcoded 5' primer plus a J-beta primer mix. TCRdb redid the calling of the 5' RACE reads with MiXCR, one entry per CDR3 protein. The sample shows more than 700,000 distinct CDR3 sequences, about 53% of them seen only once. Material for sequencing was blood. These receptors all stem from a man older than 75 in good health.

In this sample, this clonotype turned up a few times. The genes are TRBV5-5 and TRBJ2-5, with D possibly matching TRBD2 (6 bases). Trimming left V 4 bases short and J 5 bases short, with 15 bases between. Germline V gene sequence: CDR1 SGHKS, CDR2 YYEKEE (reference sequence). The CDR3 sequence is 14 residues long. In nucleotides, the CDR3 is TGTGCCAGCAGCCCGGAGGCGGGATGGGAGACCCAGTACTTC. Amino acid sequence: CASSPEAGWETQYF.

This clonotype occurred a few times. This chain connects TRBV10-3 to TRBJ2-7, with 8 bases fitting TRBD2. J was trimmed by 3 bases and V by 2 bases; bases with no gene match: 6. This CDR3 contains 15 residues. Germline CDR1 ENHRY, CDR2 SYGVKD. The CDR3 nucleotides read TGTGCCATCAGTGAGAGGCAGAGCGGGAGCTACGAGCAGTACTTC. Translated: CAISERQSGSYEQYF.

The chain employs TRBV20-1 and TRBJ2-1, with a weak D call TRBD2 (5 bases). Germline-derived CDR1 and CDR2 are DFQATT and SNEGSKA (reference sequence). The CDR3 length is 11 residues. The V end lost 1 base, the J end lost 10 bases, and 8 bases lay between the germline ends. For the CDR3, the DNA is TGCAGTGCTAGAGCAACGGGAGAGCAGTTCTTC. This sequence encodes CSARATGEQFF.

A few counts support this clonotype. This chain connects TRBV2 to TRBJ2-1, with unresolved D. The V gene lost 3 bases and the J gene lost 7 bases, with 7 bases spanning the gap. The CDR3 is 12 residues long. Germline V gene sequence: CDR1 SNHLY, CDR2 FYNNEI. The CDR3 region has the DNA TGTGCCAGCAGTGAGGTCGGAAATGAGCAGTTCTTC. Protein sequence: CASSEVGNEQFF.

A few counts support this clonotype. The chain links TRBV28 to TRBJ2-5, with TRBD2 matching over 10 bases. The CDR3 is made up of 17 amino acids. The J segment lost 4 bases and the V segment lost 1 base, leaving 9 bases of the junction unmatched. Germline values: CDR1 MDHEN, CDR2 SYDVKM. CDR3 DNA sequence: TGTGCCAGCAGTTTATCTATCCAGCGGGAGGGCCTAGAGACCCAGTACTTC. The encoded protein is CASSLSIQREGLETQYF.

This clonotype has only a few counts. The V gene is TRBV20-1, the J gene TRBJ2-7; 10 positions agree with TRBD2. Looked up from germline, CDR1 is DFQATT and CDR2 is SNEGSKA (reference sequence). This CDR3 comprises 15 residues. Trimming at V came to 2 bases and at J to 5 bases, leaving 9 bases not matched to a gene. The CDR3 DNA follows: TGCAGTGCTAGAACTAGCGGGAAGGGTAGCGACGAGCAGTACTTC. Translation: CSARTSGKGSDEQYF.

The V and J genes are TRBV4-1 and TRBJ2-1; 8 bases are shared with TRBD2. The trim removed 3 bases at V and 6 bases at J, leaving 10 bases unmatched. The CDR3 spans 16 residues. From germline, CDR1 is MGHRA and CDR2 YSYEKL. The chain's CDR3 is CASSQFLAGGSNEQFF. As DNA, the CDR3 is TGCGCCAGCAGCCAGTTTTTGGCGGGAGGATCCAATGAGCAGTTCTTC.

The CDR3 DNA follows: TGTGCCAGCAGTGGACTAGCGGGAGGGAATGAGCAGTTCTTC. It encodes CASSGLAGGNEQFF. The gene calls are TRBV6-6 and TRBJ2-1; the match to TRBD2 covers 15 bases. This CDR3 is built from 14 residues. Unmatched junction bases numbered 0, after V lost 5 bases and J lost 7 bases. The V gene's germline CDR1 is MNHNY and CDR2 SVGAGI (reference sequence).

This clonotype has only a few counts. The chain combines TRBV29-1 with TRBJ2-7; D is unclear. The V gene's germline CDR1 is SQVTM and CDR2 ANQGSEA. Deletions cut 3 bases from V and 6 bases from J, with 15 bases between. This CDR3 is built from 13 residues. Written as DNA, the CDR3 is TGCAGCGTTGATGGGCTAACCTCCGGCGAGCAGTACTTC. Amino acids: CSVDGLTSGEQYF.

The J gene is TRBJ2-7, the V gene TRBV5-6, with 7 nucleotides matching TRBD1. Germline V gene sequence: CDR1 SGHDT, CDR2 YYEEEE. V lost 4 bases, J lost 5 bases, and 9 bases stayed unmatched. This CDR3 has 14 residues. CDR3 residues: CASSTNRGFDEQYF. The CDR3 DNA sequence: TGTGCCAGCAGCACCAACAGGGGCTTTGACGAGCAGTACTTC.

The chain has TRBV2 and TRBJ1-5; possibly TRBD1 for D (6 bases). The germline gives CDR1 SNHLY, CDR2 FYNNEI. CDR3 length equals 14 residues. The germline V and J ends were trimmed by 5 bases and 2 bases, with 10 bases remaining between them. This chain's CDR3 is CASSTRQGNQPQHF. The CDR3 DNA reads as TGTGCCAGCAGTACCCGACAGGGCAATCAGCCCCAGCATTTT. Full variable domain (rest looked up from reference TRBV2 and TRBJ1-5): EPEVTQTPSHQVTQMGQEVILRCVPISNHLYFYWYRQILGQKVEFLVSFYNNEISEKSEIFDDQFSVERPDGSNFTLKIRSTKLEDSAMYFCASSTRQGNQPQHFGDGTRLSIL.

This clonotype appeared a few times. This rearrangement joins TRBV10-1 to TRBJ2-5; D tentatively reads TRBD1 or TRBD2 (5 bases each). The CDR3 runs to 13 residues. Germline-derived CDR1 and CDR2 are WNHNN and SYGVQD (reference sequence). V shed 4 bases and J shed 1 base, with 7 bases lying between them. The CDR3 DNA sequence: TGCGCCAGCAGTGGAGGGGTCCAAGAGACCCAGTACTTC. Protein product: CASSGGVQETQYF.

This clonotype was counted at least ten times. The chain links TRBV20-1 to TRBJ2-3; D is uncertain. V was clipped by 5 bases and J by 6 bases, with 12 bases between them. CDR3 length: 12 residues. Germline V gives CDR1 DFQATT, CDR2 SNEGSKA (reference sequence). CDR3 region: CSAGVSRDTQYF. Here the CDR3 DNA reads TGCAGTGCTGGGGTCTCCCGGGATACGCAGTATTTT.

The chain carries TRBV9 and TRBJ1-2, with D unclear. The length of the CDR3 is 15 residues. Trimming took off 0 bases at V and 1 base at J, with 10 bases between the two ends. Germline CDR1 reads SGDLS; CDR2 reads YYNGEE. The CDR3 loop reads CASSVEARINYGYTF. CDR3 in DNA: TGTGCCAGCAGCGTAGAGGCCAGAATTAACTATGGCTACACCTTC.